This T cell receptor (beta chain) is from a study of cytomegalovirus exposure and HLA in healthy donors. Study-level information: From donors who were HLA-typed, an early data release held 80 million to 95 million unique TCRs.

The PCR ran on 60 Vbeta and 13 Jbeta primers. Produced via immunoSEQ multiplex PCR; TCRdb's table is partial and in-frame only. The sample carries about 200,000 clones, about 80% recorded once. The sample holds one count of this clone. Germline is not matched at one junction end, which may reflect a read error. Donors sampled were nominally healthy, though unrecorded immune exposures were likely. The CDR3 totals 12 residues. CDR1 and CDR2 (germline): MGHDK, SYGVNS. Sequencing used PBMCs. J is TRBJ2-1 and V is TRBV25-1; D perhaps matches TRBD2 (5 bases). The receptor was isolated from a middle-aged man in good health and CMV-seropositive. The CDR3 coding sequence is TGTGCCAGCTGTGAGGGTCAGGATCGGCTGTTCTTC. Its translation is CASCEGQDRLFF.